The entry that follows covers one T cell receptor beta chain sequence. The data were obtained in a study of blood T cell repertoires in COVID-19. Sequenced by immunoSEQ multiplex PCR; TCRdb stores in-frame clones only, minus some. This table holds around 300,000 clones, roughly nine tenths found once. The V end was cut by 5 bases, the J end by 4 bases, with 8 bases between. The CDR3 consists of 12 residues. The germline V gene encodes CDR1 MNHEY and CDR2 SMNVEV (reference sequence). This chain joins TRBV27 and TRBJ2-5; a possible D gene is TRBD2 (5 bases). The sample was peripheral blood. The sequence was obtained from a middle-aged woman who had recovered from COVID-19. CDR3 sequence reads: CASSSGAETQYF. CDR3 sequence (DNA): TGTGCCAGCAGTAGCGGAGCAGAGACCCAGTACTTC.